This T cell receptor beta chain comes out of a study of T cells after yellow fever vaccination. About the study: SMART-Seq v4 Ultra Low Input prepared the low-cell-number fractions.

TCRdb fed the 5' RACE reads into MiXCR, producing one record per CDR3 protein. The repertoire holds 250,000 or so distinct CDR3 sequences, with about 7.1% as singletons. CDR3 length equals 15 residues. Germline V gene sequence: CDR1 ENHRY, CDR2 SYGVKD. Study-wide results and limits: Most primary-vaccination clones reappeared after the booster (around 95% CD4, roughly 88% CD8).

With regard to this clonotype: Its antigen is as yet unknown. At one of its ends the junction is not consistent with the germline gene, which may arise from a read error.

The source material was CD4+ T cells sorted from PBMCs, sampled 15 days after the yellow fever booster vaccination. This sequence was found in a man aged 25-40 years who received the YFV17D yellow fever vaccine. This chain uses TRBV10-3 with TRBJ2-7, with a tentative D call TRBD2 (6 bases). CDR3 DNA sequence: TGTGCCTTCAGTGATGAGGGAGGTAAAACATACGAGCAGTACTTC. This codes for CAFSDEGGKTYEQYF.